The T cell receptor (beta chain) described here comes from a study of T cell responses to AZD1222 COVID-19 vaccine. Regarding the study as a whole: Seropositive status at baseline applied to only a handful of AZD1222 recipients. The donors showed a predominance of white British ancestry and of females, with possible underestimation of clonal diversity. Reportedly, nearly half of unique spike TCRs recognized epitopes outside B.1.351/B.1.1.7 mutations.

Sequencing used immunoSEQ multiplex PCR; TCRdb keeps in-frame clones, though not all of them. The repertoire holds about 130,000 clones, roughly 88% seen once, with around 0.99% in the top ten. As regards this clone: Its specificity is not known.

V was shortened by 1 base and J by 8 bases, with 9 bases between the two germline ends. This CDR3 contains 12 residues. The germline gives CDR1 SGHDT, CDR2 YYEEEE. The source material was peripheral blood, sampled 28 days after the second AZD1222 dose. The chain carries TRBV5-6 and TRBJ1-2; D unclear. The receptor was derived from an adult who received the AZD1222 COVID-19 vaccine. CDR3 DNA: TGTGCCAGCAGCTTGTATGTGGAAGGCTACACCTTC. As protein: CASSLYVEGYTF.